The next 12 T cell receptor beta chains were all read from a single sample in a study of OX40 agonist ivuxolimab in advanced cancers. The protocol was immunoSEQ multiplex PCR, while the TCRdb copy is restricted to in-frame clones and leaves out a portion. The sample yields around 40,000 clones, approximately 84% seen once. Here the sequenced sample was CD4+ or CD8+ T cells sorted from blood, taken in a trial of the OX40 agonist ivuxolimab. Receptors were obtained from an adult with an advanced solid tumor such as melanoma, head and neck, liver or kidney cancer.

This clone has only one observation. The V call is TRBV11-1, the J call TRBJ2-3; 13 bases line up with TRBD2. Germline V lookup: CDR1 SGHAT, CDR2 FQDESV (reference sequence). This CDR3 is 15 amino acids long. V gave up 5 bases and J gave up 7 bases; unmatched junction bases: 6. CDR3 nucleotides: TGTGCCAGCAGCCCGGGACTAGCGGGGATAAATACGCAGTATTTT. Amino acid sequence: CASSPGLAGINTQYF. Looking up the rest from reference TRBV11-1 and TRBJ2-3 gives the full variable domain: EAEVAQSPRYKITEKSQAVAFWCDPISGHATLYWYRQILGQGPELLVQFQDESVVDDSQLPKDRFSAERLKGVDSTLKIQPAELGDSAMYLCASSPGLAGINTQYFGPGTRLTVL.

This clone appeared a single time. This sequence joins TRBV2 and TRBJ1-1; D possibly corresponds to TRBD1 (5 bases). This CDR3 is 14 amino acids long. Trimming pared 6 bases from V and 4 bases from J, leaving 15 bases between. CDR1 is SNHLY, CDR2 FYNNEI, per germline. The CDR3 spells CASSAEWGGTEAFF. Here the CDR3 DNA reads TGTGCCAGCAGCGCCGAATGGGGGGGCACTGAAGCTTTCTTT.

The chain recombines TRBV6-1 with TRBJ1-1; no firm D call. Germline V lookup: CDR1 MNHNS, CDR2 SASEGT. The V and J ends lost 6 bases and 3 bases respectively, with 11 bases between them. The CDR3 length is 13 residues. In DNA form, the CDR3 reads TGTGCCAGCAGCGAACGCCCTGACACTGAAGCTTTCTTT. Translating gives CASSERPDTEAFF.

This clone was counted between two and nine times. The rearrangement uses TRBV5-8 and TRBJ2-1; D might be TRBD1 (5 bases). This CDR3 contains 18 residues. The V end was cut by 0 bases, the J end by 0 bases, with 16 bases between. Germline V lookup: CDR1 SGHTS, CDR2 YDEGEE. The CDR3 DNA is TGTGCCAGCAGCTTGGGTTCTATGGGCGGACACTCCTACAATGAGCAGTTCTTC. It encodes CASSLGSMGGHSYNEQFF.

This clone was picked up one time. The V and J genes are TRBV12-5 and TRBJ1-3, with D maybe TRBD1 (6 bases). Trimming took 6 bases from V and 4 from J, leaving 10 bases between them. Per the germline V gene, CDR1 is LGHNT and CDR2 is FRNRAP. There are 13 residues in the CDR3. The CDR3 loop is CASGQGEGNTIYF. The DNA for the CDR3 is TGTGCTAGTGGACAGGGCGAAGGAAACACCATATATTTT.

V and J are TRBV11-1 and TRBJ2-7; D is perhaps TRBD2 (6 bases). There are 15 residues in the CDR3. CDR1 and CDR2 (germline): SGHAT, FQDESV (reference sequence). Deletions cut 8 bases from V and 1 base from J, with 18 bases between. CDR3 coding DNA: TGTGCCAGCGCTGGGGGAGCGGGTGGGTCCTACGAGCAGTACTTC. Amino acids: CASAGGAGGSYEQYF.

The J gene is TRBJ2-1, the V gene TRBV5-6; D is ambiguous. The V and J ends lost 2 bases and 5 bases respectively, with 5 bases between them. CDR3 length: 12 amino acids. The germline CDR1 and CDR2 sequences are SGHDT and YYEEEE. CDR3: CASSFLNNEQFF. CDR3 DNA: TGTGCCAGCAGCTTCCTAAACAATGAGCAGTTCTTC.

This clone was seen just once. V usage is TRBV28 and J usage is TRBJ2-5; D possibly corresponds to TRBD2 (5 bases). The J call is uncertain, as TRBJ2-7 better fits the DNA end. Germline CDR1 reads MDHEN; CDR2 reads SYDVKM. The CDR3 sequence is 13 residues long. CDR3 loop: CASKRTGTYEQYF. The CDR3 DNA sequence: TGTGCCAGCAAACGGACGGGGACCTACGAGCAGTACTTC.

The chain carries TRBV5-6 and TRBJ1-1; a possible D gene is TRBD1 (6 bases). CDR1 SGHDT and CDR2 YYEEEE come from the germline V gene. The CDR3 is made up of 12 amino acids. V gave up 4 bases and J gave up 3 bases, with 7 bases separating them. The CDR3 here is CASSEGDTEAFF. DNA for the CDR3: TGTGCCAGCAGCGAGGGGGACACTGAAGCTTTCTTT.

J is TRBJ2-1 and V is TRBV4-2; maybe TRBD1 (5 bases). The CDR3 loop spans 14 amino acids. CDR1 and CDR2 (germline): LGHNA, YNFKEQ. V was shortened by 1 base and J by 8 bases, with 12 bases between the two germline ends. This chain's CDR3 is CASSQARTSHEQFF. The CDR3 DNA follows: TGTGCCAGCAGCCAAGCTCGGACATCCCATGAGCAGTTCTTC.

This chain connects TRBV13 to TRBJ2-1; 9 nucleotides line up with TRBD1. Germline CDR1 is PRHDT and CDR2 is FYEKMQ (reference sequence). V was clipped by 5 bases and J by 7 bases; unmatched bases: 12. CDR3 length equals 16 residues. The CDR3 loop is CASSTRTGAAGNEQFF. As DNA, the CDR3 is TGTGCCAGCAGCACCCGGACAGGGGCGGCAGGGAATGAGCAGTTCTTC.

In this sample, this clone turned up once. The genes are TRBV28 and TRBJ2-7; D call uncertain. The CDR3 contains 13 residues. Trimming pared 8 bases from V and 2 bases from J, leaving 13 bases between. CDR1 is MDHEN, CDR2 SYDVKM, per germline. This CDR3 is CASRTRTTYEQYF. CDR3 DNA: TGTGCCAGCCGTACAAGAACGACCTACGAGCAGTACTTC.